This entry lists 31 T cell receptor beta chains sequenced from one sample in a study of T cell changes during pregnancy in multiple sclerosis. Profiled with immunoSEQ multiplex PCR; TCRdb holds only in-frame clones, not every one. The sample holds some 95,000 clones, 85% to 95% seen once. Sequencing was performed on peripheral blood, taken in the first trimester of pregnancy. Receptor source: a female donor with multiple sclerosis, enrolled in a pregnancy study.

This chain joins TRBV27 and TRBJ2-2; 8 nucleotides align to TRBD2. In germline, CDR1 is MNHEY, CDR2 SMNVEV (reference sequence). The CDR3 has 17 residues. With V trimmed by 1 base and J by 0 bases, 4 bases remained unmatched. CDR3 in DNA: TGTGCCAGCAGTTTATTTAGCGGGATCGCGAACACCGGGGAGCTGTTTTTT. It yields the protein CASSLFSGIANTGELFF.

Here the CDR3 DNA reads TGTGCCACCAGCAGGGGGACTAGCGGGAGCACAGATACGCAGTATTTT. This encodes CATSRGTSGSTDTQYF. The rearrangement links TRBV15 to TRBJ2-3; 12 bases map to TRBD2. CDR3 size: 16 residues. V trimming: 3 bases; J trimming: 0 bases; junction bases outside the gene matches: 1. The V gene's germline CDR1 is LNHNV and CDR2 YYDKDF (reference sequence).

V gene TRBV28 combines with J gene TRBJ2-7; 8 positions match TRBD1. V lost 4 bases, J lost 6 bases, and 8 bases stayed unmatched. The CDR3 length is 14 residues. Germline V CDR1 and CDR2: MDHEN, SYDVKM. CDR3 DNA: TGTGCCAGCAGTTCCCAGGGGGCAGGCTCCGAGCAGTACTTC. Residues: CASSSQGAGSEQYF.

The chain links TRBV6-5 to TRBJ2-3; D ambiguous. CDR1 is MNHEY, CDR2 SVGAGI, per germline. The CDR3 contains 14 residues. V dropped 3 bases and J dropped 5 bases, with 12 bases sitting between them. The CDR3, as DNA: TGTGCCAGCAGTTATCTCTCCACGGGAGATACGCAGTATTTT. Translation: CASSYLSTGDTQYF.

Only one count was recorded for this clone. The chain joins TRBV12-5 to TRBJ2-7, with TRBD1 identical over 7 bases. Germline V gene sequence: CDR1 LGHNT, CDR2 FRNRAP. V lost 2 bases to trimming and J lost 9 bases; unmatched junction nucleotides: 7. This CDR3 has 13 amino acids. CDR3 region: CASGLQGVGGQYF. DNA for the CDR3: TGTGCTAGTGGTTTGCAGGGGGTAGGAGGGCAGTACTTC.

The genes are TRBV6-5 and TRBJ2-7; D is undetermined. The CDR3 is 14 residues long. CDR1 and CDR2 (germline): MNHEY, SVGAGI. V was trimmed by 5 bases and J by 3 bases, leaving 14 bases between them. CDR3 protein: CASSLIDNSYEQYF. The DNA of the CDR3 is TGTGCCAGCAGTCTTATTGATAACAGCTACGAGCAGTACTTC.

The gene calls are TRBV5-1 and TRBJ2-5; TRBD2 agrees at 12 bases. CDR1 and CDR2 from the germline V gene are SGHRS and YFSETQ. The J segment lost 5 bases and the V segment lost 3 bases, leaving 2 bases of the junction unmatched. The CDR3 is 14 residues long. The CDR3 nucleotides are TGCGCCAGCAGCTCAACTAGCGGGAGGGAGACCCAGTACTTC. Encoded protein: CASSSTSGRETQYF.

The CDR3 DNA follows: TGTGCCAGCAGTCGACAGGGTCTTTATGGCTACACCTTC. This encodes CASSRQGLYGYTF. The V gene is TRBV6-5, the J gene TRBJ1-2; 7 bases map to TRBD1. This CDR3 region has 13 residues. Germline values: CDR1 MNHEY, CDR2 SVGAGI. With 5 bases clipped from V and 5 bases from J, the junction kept 5 bases outside the gene matches.

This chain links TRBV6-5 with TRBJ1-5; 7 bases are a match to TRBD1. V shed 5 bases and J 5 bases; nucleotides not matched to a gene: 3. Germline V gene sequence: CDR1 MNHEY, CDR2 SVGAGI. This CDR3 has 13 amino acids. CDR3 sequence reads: CASSKGADQPQHF. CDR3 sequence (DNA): TGTGCCAGCAGTAAGGGGGCCGATCAGCCCCAGCATTTT.

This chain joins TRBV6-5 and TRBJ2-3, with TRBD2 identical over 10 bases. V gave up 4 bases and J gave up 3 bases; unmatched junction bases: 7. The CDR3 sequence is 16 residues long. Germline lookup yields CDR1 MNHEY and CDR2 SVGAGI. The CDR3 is CASSSSSGRRTDTQYF. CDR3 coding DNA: TGTGCCAGCAGTTCATCTAGCGGGAGACGTACAGATACGCAGTATTTT.

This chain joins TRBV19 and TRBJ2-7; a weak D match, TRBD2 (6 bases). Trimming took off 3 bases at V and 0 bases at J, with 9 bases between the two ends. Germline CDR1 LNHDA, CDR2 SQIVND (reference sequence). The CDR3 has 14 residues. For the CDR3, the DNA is TGTGCCAGTAGTATCATGGAGGGCTCCTACGAGCAGTACTTC. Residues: CASSIMEGSYEQYF.

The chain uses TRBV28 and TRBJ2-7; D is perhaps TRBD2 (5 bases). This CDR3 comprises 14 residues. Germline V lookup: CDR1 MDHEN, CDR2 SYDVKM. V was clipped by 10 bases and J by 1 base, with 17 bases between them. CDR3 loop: CAIIDKRTSYEQYF. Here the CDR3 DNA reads TGTGCCATCATAGATAAGCGGACTTCCTACGAGCAGTACTTC.

CDR3 residues: CASSLGGGINQPQHF. In DNA form, the CDR3 reads TGTGCCAGCAGCTTGGGAGGGGGCATCAATCAGCCCCAGCATTTT. The chain joins TRBV5-6 to TRBJ1-5; 7 positions match TRBD1. V dropped 0 bases and J dropped 3; count of bases not matched to a gene: 3. Germline V CDR1 and CDR2: SGHDT, YYEEEE. The CDR3 length is 15 residues. Supplemented by reference TRBV5-6 and TRBJ1-5, the full variable domain reads DAGVTQSPTHLIKTRGQQVTLRCSPKSGHDTVSWYQQALGQGPQFIFQYYEEEERQRGNFPDRFSGHQFPNYSSELNVNALLLGDSALYLCASSLGGGINQPQHFGDGTRLSIL.

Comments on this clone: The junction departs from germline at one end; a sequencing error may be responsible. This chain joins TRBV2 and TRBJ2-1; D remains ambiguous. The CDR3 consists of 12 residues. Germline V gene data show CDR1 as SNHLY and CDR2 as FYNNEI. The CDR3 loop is CASTAPPGERFF. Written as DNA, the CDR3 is TGTGCCAGCACTGCCCCCCCGGGTGAGCGGTTCTTC.

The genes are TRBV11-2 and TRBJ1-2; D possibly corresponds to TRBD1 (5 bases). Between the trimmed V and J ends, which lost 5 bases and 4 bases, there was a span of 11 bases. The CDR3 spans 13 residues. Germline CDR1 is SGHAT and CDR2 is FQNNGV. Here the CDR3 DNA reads TGTGCCAGCAGCACCGGGAGGGGCTATGGCTACACCTTC. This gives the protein CASSTGRGYGYTF.

CDR3 sequence reads: CASSLGGLGTDTQYF. The DNA of the CDR3 is TGTGCCAGCAGCTTAGGGGGCTTAGGGACAGATACGCAGTATTTT. The rearrangement joins TRBV7-9 to TRBJ2-3; D is possibly TRBD1 (5 bases). This CDR3 contains 15 residues. CDR1 SEHNR and CDR2 FQNEAQ come from the germline V gene (reference sequence). The V end was cut by 1 base, the J end by 3 bases, with 11 bases between. The complete variable domain, with remaining parts taken from reference TRBV7-9 and TRBJ2-3, reads DTGVSQNPRHKITKRGQNVTFRCDPISEHNRLYWYRQTLGQGPEFLTYFQNEAQLEKSRLLSDRFSAERPKGSFSTLEIQRTEQGDSAMYLCASSLGGLGTDTQYFGPGTRLTVL.

Written as DNA, the CDR3 is TGCAGCGTTGAGAAGTTGGGGGGACTCAACAATGAGCAGTTCTTC. It codes for CSVEKLGGLNNEQFF. This chain connects TRBV29-1 to TRBJ2-1; the D gene is possibly TRBD2 (6 bases). The CDR3 extends over 15 amino acids. V was trimmed by 3 bases and J by 5 bases, leaving 17 bases between them. CDR1 is SQVTM, CDR2 ANQGSEA, per germline.

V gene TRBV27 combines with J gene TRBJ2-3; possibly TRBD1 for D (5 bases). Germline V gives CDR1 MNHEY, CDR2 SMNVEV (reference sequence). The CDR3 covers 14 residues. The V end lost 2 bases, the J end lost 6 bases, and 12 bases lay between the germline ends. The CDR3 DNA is TGTGCCAGCAGTTTAAGAGGTTCAGGGGATACGCAGTATTTT. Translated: CASSLRGSGDTQYF.

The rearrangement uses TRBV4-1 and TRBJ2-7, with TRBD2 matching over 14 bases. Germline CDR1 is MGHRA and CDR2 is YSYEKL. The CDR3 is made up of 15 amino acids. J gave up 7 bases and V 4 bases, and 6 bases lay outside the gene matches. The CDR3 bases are TGCGCCAGCAGCCCCCGGACTAGCGGGAGGTTTGAGCAGTACTTC. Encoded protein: CASSPRTSGRFEQYF.

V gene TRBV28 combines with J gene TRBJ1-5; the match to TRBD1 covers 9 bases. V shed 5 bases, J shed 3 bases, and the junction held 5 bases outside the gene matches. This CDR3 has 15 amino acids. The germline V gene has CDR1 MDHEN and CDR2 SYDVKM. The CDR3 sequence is CASSTGTGYNQPQHF. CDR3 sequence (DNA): TGTGCCAGCAGTACCGGGACAGGGTACAATCAGCCCCAGCATTTT.

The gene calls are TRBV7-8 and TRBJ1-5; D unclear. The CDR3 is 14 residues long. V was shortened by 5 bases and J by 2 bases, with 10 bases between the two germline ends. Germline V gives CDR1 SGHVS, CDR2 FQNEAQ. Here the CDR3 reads CASSPDRGNQPQHF. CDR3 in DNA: TGTGCCAGCAGCCCCGACCGGGGCAATCAGCCCCAGCATTTT.

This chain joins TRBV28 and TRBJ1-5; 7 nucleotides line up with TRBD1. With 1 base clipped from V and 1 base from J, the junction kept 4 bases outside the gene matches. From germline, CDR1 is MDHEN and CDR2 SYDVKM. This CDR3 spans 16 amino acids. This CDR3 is CASSLSGGISNQPQHF. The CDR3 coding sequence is TGTGCCAGCAGTTTATCAGGGGGGATCAGCAATCAGCCCCAGCATTTT. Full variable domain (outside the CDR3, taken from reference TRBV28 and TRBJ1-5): DVKVTQSSRYLVKRTGEKVFLECVQDMDHENMFWYRQDPGLGLRLIYFSYDVKMKEKGDIPEGYSVSREKKERFSLILESASTNQTSMYLCASSLSGGISNQPQHFGDGTRLSIL.

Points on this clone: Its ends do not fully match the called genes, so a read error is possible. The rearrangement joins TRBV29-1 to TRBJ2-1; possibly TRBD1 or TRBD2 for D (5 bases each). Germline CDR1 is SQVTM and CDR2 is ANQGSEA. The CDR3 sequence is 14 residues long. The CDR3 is CSAEGETDYNEQFF. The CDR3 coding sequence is TGCAGCGCTGAAGGGGAGACGGATTACAATGAGCAGTTCTTC.

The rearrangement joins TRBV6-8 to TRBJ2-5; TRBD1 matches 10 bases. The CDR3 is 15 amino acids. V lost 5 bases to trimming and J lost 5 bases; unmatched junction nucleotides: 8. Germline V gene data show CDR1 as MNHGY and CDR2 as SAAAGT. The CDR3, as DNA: TGTGCCAGCAGTCGAAGACAGGGGGCGCCGGAGACCCAGTACTTC. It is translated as CASSRRQGAPETQYF.

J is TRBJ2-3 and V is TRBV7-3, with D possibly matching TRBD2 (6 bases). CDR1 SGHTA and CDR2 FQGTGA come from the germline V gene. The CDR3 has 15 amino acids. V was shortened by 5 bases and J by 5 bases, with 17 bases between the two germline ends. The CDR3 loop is CASSILGGVLDTQYF. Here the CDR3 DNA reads TGTGCCAGCAGCATCCTAGGCGGGGTGCTAGATACGCAGTATTTT.

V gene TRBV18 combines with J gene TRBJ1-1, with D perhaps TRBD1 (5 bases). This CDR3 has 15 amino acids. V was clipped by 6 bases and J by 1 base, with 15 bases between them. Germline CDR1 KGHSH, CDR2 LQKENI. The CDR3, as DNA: TGTGCCAGCTCGGTGCTTCCGGACACGAACACTGAAGCTTTCTTT. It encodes CASSVLPDTNTEAFF.

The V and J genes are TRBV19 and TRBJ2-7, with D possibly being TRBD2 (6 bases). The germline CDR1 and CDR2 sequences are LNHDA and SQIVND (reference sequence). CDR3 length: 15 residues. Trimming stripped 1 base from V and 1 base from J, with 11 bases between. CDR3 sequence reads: CASSIAPGASYEQYF. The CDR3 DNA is TGTGCCAGTAGTATAGCGCCGGGAGCGTCCTACGAGCAGTACTTC.

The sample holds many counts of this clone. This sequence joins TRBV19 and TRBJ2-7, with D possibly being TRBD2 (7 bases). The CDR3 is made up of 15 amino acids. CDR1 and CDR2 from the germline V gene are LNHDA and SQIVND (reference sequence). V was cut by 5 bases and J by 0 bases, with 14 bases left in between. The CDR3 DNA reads TGTGCCAGTAGTCCGAGGGGGGGTACCTCCTACGAGCAGTACTTC. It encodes CASSPRGGTSYEQYF. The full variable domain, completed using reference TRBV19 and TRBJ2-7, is DGGITQSPKYLFRKEGQNVTLSCEQNLNHDAMYWYRQDPGQGLRLIYYSQIVNDFQKGDIAEGYSVSREKKESFPLTVTSAQKNPTAFYLCASSPRGGTSYEQYFGPGTRLTVT.

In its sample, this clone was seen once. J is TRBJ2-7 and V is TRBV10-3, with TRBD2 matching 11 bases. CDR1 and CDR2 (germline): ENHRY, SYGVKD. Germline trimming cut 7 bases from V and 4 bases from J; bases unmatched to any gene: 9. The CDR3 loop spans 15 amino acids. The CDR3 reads CAITSSLAGVYEQYF. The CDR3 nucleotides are TGTGCCATCACGTCGTCACTAGCGGGAGTGTACGAGCAGTACTTC.

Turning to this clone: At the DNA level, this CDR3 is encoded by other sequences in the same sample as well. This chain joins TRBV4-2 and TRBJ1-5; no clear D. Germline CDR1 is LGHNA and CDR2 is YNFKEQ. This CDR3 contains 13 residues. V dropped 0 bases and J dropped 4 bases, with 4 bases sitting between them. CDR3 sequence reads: CASSQDRNQPQHF. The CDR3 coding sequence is TGTGCCAGCAGCCAAGATCGGAATCAGCCCCAGCATTTT.

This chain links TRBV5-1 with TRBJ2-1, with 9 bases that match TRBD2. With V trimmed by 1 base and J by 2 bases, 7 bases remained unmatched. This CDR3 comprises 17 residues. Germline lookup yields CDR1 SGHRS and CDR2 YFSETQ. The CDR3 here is CASSLLRGGRAYNEQFF. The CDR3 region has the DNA TGCGCCAGCAGCTTGTTGAGAGGCGGGAGGGCCTACAATGAGCAGTTCTTC. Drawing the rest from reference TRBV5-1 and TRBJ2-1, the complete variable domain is KAGVTQTPRYLIKTRGQQVTLSCSPISGHRSVSWYQQTPGQGLQFLFEYFSETQRNKGNFPGRFSGRQFSNSRSEMNVSTLELGDSALYLCASSLLRGGRAYNEQFFGPGTRLTVL.